This record looks at one T cell receptor (beta chain) sequence and its context. The data stem from a study of blood T cell repertoires in COVID-19. Study information: T cells, B-cell-depleted T cells, or PBMCs supplied cDNA or gDNA.

The CDR3 consists of 15 residues. CDR1 and CDR2 from the germline V gene are MNHEY and SVGAGI. V lost 4 bases to trimming and J lost 2 bases; unmatched junction nucleotides: 5. Authors' data handling: It was from reference gene primer amplification that nucleated cell counts were estimated. Measured with immunoSEQ multiplex PCR; TCRdb has only the in-frame clones, and not every one. That table is the source of V, J and clone size, and D and trimming were worked out from the DNA. The table lists over 200,000 clones, almost 90% of them singletons. Sequenced sample: peripheral blood. This chain uses TRBV6-5 with TRBJ2-5; the match to TRBD1 covers 9 bases. The clonotype originates from a woman aged 55-70 years with acute or convalescent COVID-19. The CDR3 protein is CASSLQGTGQETQYF. The CDR3 nucleotides read TGTGCCAGCAGTTTACAAGGGACAGGGCAAGAGACCCAGTACTTC.